Following are 8 T cell receptor beta chains from one sample sequenced in a study of blood T cell repertoires in COVID-19. Profiling relied on immunoSEQ multiplex PCR, and the TCRdb table lists in-frame clones only, not all of them. This sample yields 280,000 or so clones, of which about nine tenths are seen a single time; 2.5% to 3.5% belongs to the top ten. The sequencing input was PBMCs or T cells enriched from blood (not recorded which). The receptors were gathered from a woman aged 45-65 years who had been exposed to COVID-19.

The rearrangement joins TRBV7-2 to TRBJ1-4; tentatively, D is TRBD1 (6 bases). Germline assignment: CDR1 SGHTA and CDR2 FQGNSA. The V gene lost 0 bases and the J gene lost 7 bases, with 12 bases spanning the gap. The CDR3 consists of 15 residues. CDR3 DNA: TGTGCCAGCAGCTTAGCTCTGGGGGCTAGTGAAAAACTGTTTTTT. This codes for CASSLALGASEKLFF.

The CDR3 is CASSIQGQSYNSPLHF. CDR3 bases: TGTGCCAGTAGTATTCAGGGTCAATCCTATAATTCACCCCTCCACTTT. The gene calls are TRBV19 and TRBJ1-6; TRBD1 might be the D (5 bases). This CDR3 is built from 16 residues. The germline V gene has CDR1 LNHDA and CDR2 SQIVND (reference sequence). The ends were cut back, 3 bases at V and 1 base at J, with 10 bases in the middle.

The rearrangement links TRBV7-2 to TRBJ2-7; D is perhaps TRBD2 (5 bases). Trimming took 8 bases from V and 1 from J, leaving 12 bases between them. This CDR3 is built from 13 residues. Germline V gives CDR1 SGHTA, CDR2 FQGNSA. This CDR3 is CASGSGSSYEQYF. In nucleotides, the CDR3 is TGTGCCAGCGGGAGTGGCAGTTCCTACGAGCAGTACTTC.

The rearrangement links TRBV2 to TRBJ1-5; tentatively, D is TRBD1 (5 bases). The CDR3 runs to 13 residues. CDR1 is SNHLY, CDR2 FYNNEI, per germline. V was cut by 3 bases and J by 8 bases, with 11 bases left in between. CDR3 residues: CASSEPGIEPQHF. CDR3 DNA: TGTGCCAGCAGTGAGCCAGGGATTGAGCCCCAGCATTTT.

This chain connects TRBV28 to TRBJ1-5; weak D call: TRBD1 (5 bases). Germline assignment: CDR1 MDHEN and CDR2 SYDVKM. V lost 9 bases and J lost 2, with 17 bases in between. This CDR3 contains 15 residues. CDR3 DNA: TGTGCCAGTGGTGGGGCGGTCAGTGGCAATCAGCCCCAGCATTTT. It yields the protein CASGGAVSGNQPQHF.

V gene TRBV6-1 combines with J gene TRBJ2-1; TRBD2 aligns across 11 bases. V shed 6 bases and J 6 bases; nucleotides not matched to a gene: 4. There are 14 residues in the CDR3. Germline V gene data show CDR1 as MNHNS and CDR2 as SASEGT. The CDR3 DNA reads as TGTGCCAGCAGCCTTAGCGGGGGGGTCAATGAGCAGTTCTTC. Its translation is CASSLSGGVNEQFF.

The chain has TRBV25-1 and TRBJ1-6; D call uncertain. The CDR3 length is 12 residues. V was cut by 3 bases and J by 13 bases, with 10 bases left in between. In germline, CDR1 is MGHDK, CDR2 SYGVNS. In DNA, the CDR3 is TGTGCCAGCAGTGACTCCCGAGGGCCCCTCCACTTT. This encodes CASSDSRGPLHF.

This chain connects TRBV19 to TRBJ1-2; D gene ambiguous. Trimming removed 5 bases from V and 2 bases from J, with 6 bases in between. This CDR3 contains 12 residues. Looked up from germline, CDR1 is LNHDA and CDR2 is SQIVND (reference sequence). CDR3 loop: CASSLKNYGYTF. CDR3 coding DNA: TGTGCCAGTAGTTTAAAAAACTATGGCTACACCTTC.